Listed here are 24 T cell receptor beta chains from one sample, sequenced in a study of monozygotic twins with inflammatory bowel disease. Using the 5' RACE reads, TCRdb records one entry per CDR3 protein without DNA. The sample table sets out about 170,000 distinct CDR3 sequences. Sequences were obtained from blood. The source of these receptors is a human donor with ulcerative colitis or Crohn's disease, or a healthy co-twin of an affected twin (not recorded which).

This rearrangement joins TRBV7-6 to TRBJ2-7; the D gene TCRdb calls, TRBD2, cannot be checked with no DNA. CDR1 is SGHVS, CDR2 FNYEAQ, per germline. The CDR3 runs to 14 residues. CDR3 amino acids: CASSLSGRSGEQYF.

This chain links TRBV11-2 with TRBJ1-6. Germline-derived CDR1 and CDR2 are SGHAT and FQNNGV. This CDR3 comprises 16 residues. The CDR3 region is CASSPNSAFSNSPLHF.

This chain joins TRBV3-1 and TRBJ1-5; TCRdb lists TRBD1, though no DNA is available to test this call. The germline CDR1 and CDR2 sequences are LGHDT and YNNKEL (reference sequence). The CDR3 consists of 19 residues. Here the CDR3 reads CASSQAGTGGPGGNQPQHF.

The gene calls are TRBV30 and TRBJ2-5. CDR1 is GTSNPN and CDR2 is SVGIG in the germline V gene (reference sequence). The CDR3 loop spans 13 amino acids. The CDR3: CAWSLGNQETQYF.

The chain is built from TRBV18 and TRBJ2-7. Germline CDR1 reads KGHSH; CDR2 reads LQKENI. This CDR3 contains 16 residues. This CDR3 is CASSPLGRQRPYEQYF.

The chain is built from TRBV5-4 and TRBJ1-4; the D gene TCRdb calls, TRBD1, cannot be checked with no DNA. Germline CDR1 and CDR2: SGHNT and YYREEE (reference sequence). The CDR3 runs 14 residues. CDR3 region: CASSLDRGAEKLFF.

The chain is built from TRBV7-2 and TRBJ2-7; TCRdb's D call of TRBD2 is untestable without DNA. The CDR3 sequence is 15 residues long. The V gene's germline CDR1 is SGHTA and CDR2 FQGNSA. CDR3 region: CASSLLRRAEGEQYF.

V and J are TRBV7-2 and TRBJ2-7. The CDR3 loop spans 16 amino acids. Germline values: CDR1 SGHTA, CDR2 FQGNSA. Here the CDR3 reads CASSPSGNRLRGEQYF.

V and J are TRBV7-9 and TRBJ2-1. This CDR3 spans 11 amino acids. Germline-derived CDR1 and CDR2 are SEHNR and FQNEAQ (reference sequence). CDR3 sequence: CASSLSTEQFF.

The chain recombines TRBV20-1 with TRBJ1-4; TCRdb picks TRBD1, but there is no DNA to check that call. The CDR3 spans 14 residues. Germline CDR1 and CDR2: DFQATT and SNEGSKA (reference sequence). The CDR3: CSAIPRDRNEKLFF.

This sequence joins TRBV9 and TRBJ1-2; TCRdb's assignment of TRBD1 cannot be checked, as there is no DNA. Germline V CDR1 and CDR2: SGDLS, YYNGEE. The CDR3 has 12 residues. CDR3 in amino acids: CASSVTGYGYTF. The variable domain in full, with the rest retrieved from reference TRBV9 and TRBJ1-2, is DSGVTQTPKHLITATGQRVTLRCSPRSGDLSVYWYQQSLDQGLQFLIQYYNGEERAKGNILERFSAQQFPDLHSELNLSSLELGDSALYFCASSVTGYGYTFGSGTRLTVV.

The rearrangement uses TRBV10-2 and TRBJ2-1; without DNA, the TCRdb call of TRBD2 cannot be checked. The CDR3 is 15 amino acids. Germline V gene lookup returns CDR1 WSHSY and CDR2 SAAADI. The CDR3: CASSDLAGVRNEQFF.

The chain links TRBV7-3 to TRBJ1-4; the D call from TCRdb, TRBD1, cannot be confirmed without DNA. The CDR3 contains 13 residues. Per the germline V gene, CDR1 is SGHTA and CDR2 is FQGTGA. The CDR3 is CASSPTAGEKLFF.

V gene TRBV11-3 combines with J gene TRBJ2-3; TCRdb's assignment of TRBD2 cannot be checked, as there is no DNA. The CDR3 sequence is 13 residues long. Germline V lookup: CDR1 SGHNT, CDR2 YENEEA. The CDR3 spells CASSWAGGDTQYF.

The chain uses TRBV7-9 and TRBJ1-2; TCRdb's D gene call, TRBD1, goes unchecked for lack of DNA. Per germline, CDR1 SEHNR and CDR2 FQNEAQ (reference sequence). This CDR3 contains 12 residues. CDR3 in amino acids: CASHRVQYGYTF.

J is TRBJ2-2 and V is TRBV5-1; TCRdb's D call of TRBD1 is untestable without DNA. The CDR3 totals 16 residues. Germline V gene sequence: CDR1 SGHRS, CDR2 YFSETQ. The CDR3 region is CASSLGIWTATGELFF.

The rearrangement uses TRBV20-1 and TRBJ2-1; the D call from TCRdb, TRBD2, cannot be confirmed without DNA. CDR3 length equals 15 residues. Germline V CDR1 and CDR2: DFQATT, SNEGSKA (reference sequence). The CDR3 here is CSAEEAGGPVSEQFF.

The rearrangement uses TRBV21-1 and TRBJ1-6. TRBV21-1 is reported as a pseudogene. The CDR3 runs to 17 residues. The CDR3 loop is CASSKGPASSYNSPLHF.

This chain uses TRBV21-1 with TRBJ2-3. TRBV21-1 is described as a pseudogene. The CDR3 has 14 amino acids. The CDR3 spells CASSAPYNADTQYF.

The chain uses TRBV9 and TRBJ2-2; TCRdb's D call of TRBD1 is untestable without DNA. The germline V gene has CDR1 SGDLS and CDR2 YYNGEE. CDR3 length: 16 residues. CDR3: CASSEGAASNTGELFF.

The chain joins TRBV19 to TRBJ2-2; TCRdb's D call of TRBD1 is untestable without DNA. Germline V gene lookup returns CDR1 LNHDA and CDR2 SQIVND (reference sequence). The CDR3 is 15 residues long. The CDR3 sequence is CASSIYRGNTGELFF.

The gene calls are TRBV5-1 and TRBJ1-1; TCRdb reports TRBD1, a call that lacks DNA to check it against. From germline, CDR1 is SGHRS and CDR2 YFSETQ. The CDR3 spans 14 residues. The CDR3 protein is CASSFGTGGTEAFF.

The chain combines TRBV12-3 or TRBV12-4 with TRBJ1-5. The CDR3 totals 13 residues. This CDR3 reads CASSLMEGQPQHF.

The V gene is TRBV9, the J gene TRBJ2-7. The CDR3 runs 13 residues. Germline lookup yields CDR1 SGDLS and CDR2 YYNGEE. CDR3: CASSIATGYEQYF.